The 18 T cell receptor beta chains reported below all come from one sample, sequenced in a study of beta chain features in type 1 diabetes. Study-level results: Moderate yet significant TCRB CDR3 shortening was seen in Type 1 diabetes patients in all four CD4+ subsets.

No cognate antigen is known for these TCRs. Reverse transcription of all isolated RNA meant that expressed TCRB transcripts were sequenced. Sequencing used immunoSEQ multiplex PCR; TCRdb keeps in-frame clones, though not all of them. The table records roughly 700,000 clones, roughly an eighth of them present only once. The sequencing input was naive CD4+ T cells from blood. These TCRs come from a man younger than 30 with type 1 diabetes.

The genes are TRBV11-3 and TRBJ1-1; D may be TRBD1 (6 bases). The CDR3 loop spans 14 amino acids. V was clipped by 3 bases and J by 3 bases, with 11 bases between them. Germline loops: CDR1 SGHNT, CDR2 YENEEA. As DNA, the CDR3 is TGTGCCAGCAGCTTGACAGGTCGGGACACTGAAGCTTTCTTT. Encoded protein: CASSLTGRDTEAFF.

This clone has more than one count but fewer than ten. The J gene is TRBJ1-2, the V gene TRBV4-1, with 10 nucleotides matching TRBD1. V lost 1 base to trimming and J lost 3 bases; unmatched junction nucleotides: 14. The V gene's germline CDR1 is MGHRA and CDR2 YSYEKL. This CDR3 contains 19 residues. Here the CDR3 reads CASSQVLKTGGDDYYGYTF. The DNA for the CDR3 is TGCGCCAGCAGCCAAGTATTGAAGACAGGGGGCGATGATTACTATGGCTACACCTTC.

In this sample, this clone turned up a few times. The V gene is TRBV28, the J gene TRBJ2-3; D not certain. The ends were cut back, 3 bases at V and 8 bases at J, with 9 bases in the middle. This CDR3 contains 12 residues. Germline V lookup: CDR1 MDHEN, CDR2 SYDVKM. Here the CDR3 reads CASSFVWGTQYF. The CDR3, as DNA: TGTGCCAGCAGTTTCGTGTGGGGTACGCAGTATTTT.

This clone was seen once. The chain couples TRBV25-1 to TRBJ1-2; the D gene is possibly TRBD1 (6 bases). Trimming cost V 5 bases and J 8 bases, with 21 bases left between them. The CDR3 runs to 15 residues. Germline V gives CDR1 MGHDK, CDR2 SYGVNS. As DNA, the CDR3 is TGTGCCAGCAGTCGGATTTCCGGTAATGGGGGCGGCTACACCTTC. It codes for CASSRISGNGGGYTF.

V is TRBV29-1 and J is TRBJ2-7; tentative D call: TRBD1 (5 bases). Germline CDR1 reads SQVTM; CDR2 reads ANQGSEA. The CDR3 loop spans 12 amino acids. Trimming cost V 3 bases and J 4 bases, with 10 bases left between them. The CDR3 is CSVDGAGYEQYF. CDR3 in DNA: TGCAGCGTTGATGGGGCAGGGTACGAGCAGTACTTC.

About this clone itself: This specimen includes other DNA sequences encoding the same CDR3. The rearrangement uses TRBV5-1 and TRBJ1-2; 8 nucleotides line up with TRBD1. This CDR3 has 12 residues. Germline V gene lookup returns CDR1 SGHRS and CDR2 YFSETQ. The V gene end was trimmed by 4 bases and the J gene end by 6 bases; junction bases not matched to a gene: 2. CDR3 DNA sequence: TGCGCCAGCAGCCCGACAGGGGATGGCTACACCTTC. As protein: CASSPTGDGYTF.

The chain carries TRBV4-1 and TRBJ1-4; the match to TRBD1 covers 8 bases. Germline assignment: CDR1 MGHRA and CDR2 YSYEKL. The length of the CDR3 is 15 residues. V trimming: 1 base; J trimming: 5 bases; junction bases outside the gene matches: 3. The CDR3 coding sequence is TGCGCCAGCAGCCAAGTGGACAGGGCCAATGAAAAACTGTTTTTT. Its translation is CASSQVDRANEKLFF.

The rearrangement uses TRBV5-4 and TRBJ2-1, with D tentatively TRBD1 (6 bases). With 4 bases removed from V and 8 bases from J, the gap between germline ends came to 16 bases. The CDR3 has 14 residues. The germline CDR1 and CDR2 sequences are SGHNT and YYREEE (reference sequence). CDR3 sequence: CASSPGASNDEQFF. The CDR3, as DNA: TGTGCCAGCAGCCCAGGGGCTAGCAACGATGAGCAGTTCTTC.

This clone appeared a few times. The genes are TRBV30 and TRBJ2-7; D gene ambiguous. This CDR3 comprises 15 residues. Trimming took off 2 bases at V and 1 base at J, with 15 bases between the two ends. Germline CDR1 GTSNPN, CDR2 SVGIG (reference sequence). In DNA form, the CDR3 reads TGTGCCTGGAGTTTATTCCCCTCCGAATCCTACGAGCAGTACTTC. Amino acids: CAWSLFPSESYEQYF. The full variable domain, its missing parts supplied by reference TRBV30 and TRBJ2-7, is SQTIHQWPATLVQPVGSPLSLECTVEGTSNPNLYWYRQAAGRGLQLLFYSVGIGQISSEVPQNLSASRPQDRQFILSSKKLLLSDSGFYLCAWSLFPSESYEQYFGPGTRLTVT.

With regard to this clone: Germline is not matched at one junction end, which may reflect a read error. The V call is TRBV30, the J call TRBJ2-7, with 10 bases fitting TRBD2. Per the germline V gene, CDR1 is GTSNPN and CDR2 is SVGIG (reference sequence). The CDR3 spans 14 residues. The chain's CDR3 is CAWSSLSGGTFRDF. The CDR3 nucleotides are TGTGCCTGGAGTTCTCTTAGCGGGGGGACGTTTAGGGACTTC.

The chain is built from TRBV6-1 and TRBJ1-4, with 7 nucleotides matching TRBD1. J gave up 4 bases and V 6 bases, and 2 bases lay outside the gene matches. CDR1 is MNHNS and CDR2 is SASEGT in the germline V gene. The CDR3 runs 13 residues. This chain's CDR3 is CASRGTVNEKLFF. DNA of the CDR3: TGTGCCAGCAGAGGGACAGTTAATGAAAAACTGTTTTTT.

This clone has a handful of counts. This rearrangement joins TRBV2 to TRBJ1-6; a possible D gene is TRBD1 (5 bases). V shed 6 bases and J shed 5 bases, with 8 bases lying between them. This CDR3 is 13 amino acids long. The germline V gene encodes CDR1 SNHLY and CDR2 FYNNEI. CDR3 coding DNA: TGTGCCAGCAGGGACACGAATAATTCACCCCTCCACTTT. Residues: CASRDTNNSPLHF.

V usage is TRBV4-1 and J usage is TRBJ2-1; 11 bases are a match to TRBD2. The V gene's germline CDR1 is MGHRA and CDR2 YSYEKL. The V gene end was trimmed by 0 bases and the J gene end by 12 bases; junction bases not matched to a gene: 13. The CDR3 length is 17 residues. DNA for the CDR3: TGCGCCAGCAGCCAAGATAGTGCGGCTAGCGGGGGGACGGGGCAGTTCTTC. Translation gives CASSQDSAASGGTGQFF.

The chain joins TRBV28 to TRBJ2-2; D is unclear. Germline CDR1 reads MDHEN; CDR2 reads SYDVKM. V lost 8 bases and J 4 bases, leaving 8 bases between the germline ends. The CDR3 totals 12 residues. The CDR3 sequence is CASGELTGELFF. The CDR3, as DNA: TGTGCCAGCGGCGAACTCACCGGGGAGCTGTTTTTT. Supplemented by reference TRBV28 and TRBJ2-2, the full variable domain reads DVKVTQSSRYLVKRTGEKVFLECVQDMDHENMFWYRQDPGLGLRLIYFSYDVKMKEKGDIPEGYSVSREKKERFSLILESASTNQTSMYLCASGELTGELFFGEGSRLTVL.

This clone was seen a handful of times. The chain combines TRBV9 with TRBJ2-3; D remains unclear. Germline V gives CDR1 SGDLS, CDR2 YYNGEE. V was clipped by 1 base and J by 4 bases, with 7 bases between them. This CDR3 spans 13 amino acids. The CDR3 spells CASSVQAADTQYF. Here the CDR3 DNA reads TGTGCCAGCAGCGTACAGGCCGCAGATACGCAGTATTTT. The entire variable domain, with the rest obtained from reference TRBV9 and TRBJ2-3, is as follows: DSGVTQTPKHLITATGQRVTLRCSPRSGDLSVYWYQQSLDQGLQFLIQYYNGEERAKGNILERFSAQQFPDLHSELNLSSLELGDSALYFCASSVQAADTQYFGPGTRLTVL.

The chain couples TRBV30 to TRBJ2-3, with a weak D call TRBD2 (6 bases). With 2 bases removed from V and 5 bases from J, the gap between germline ends came to 11 bases. CDR1 is GTSNPN, CDR2 SVGIG, per germline (reference sequence). This CDR3 has 13 amino acids. The CDR3 region has the DNA TGTGCCTGGAGTCGGGGAGGTGAAGATACGCAGTATTTT. It encodes CAWSRGGEDTQYF.

Concerning this clone: Other DNA sequences in the sample encode the same CDR3. V gene TRBV5-1 combines with J gene TRBJ2-5; D is ambiguous. This CDR3 comprises 14 residues. Trimming removed 0 bases at V and 2 bases at J, with 8 bases between. Looked up from germline, CDR1 is SGHRS and CDR2 is YFSETQ. The CDR3 spells CASSLAADQETQYF. The CDR3, as DNA: TGCGCCAGCAGCTTGGCGGCAGATCAAGAGACCCAGTACTTC. The full variable domain, completed using reference TRBV5-1 and TRBJ2-5, is KAGVTQTPRYLIKTRGQQVTLSCSPISGHRSVSWYQQTPGQGLQFLFEYFSETQRNKGNFPGRFSGRQFSNSRSEMNVSTLELGDSALYLCASSLAADQETQYFGPGTRLLVL.

This rearrangement joins TRBV7-9 to TRBJ2-3, with D perhaps matching TRBD1 (5 bases). V dropped 0 bases and J dropped 3 bases, with 7 bases sitting between them. The CDR3 length is 14 residues. Per the germline V gene, CDR1 is SEHNR and CDR2 is FQNEAQ (reference sequence). Written as DNA, the CDR3 is TGTGCCAGCAGCTTAGCGGGGCGAACAGATACGCAGTATTTT. This codes for CASSLAGRTDTQYF.